The T cell receptor (beta chain) under discussion was sequenced for a study of shared clonotypes between healthy human individuals. Points from the study as a whole: Of the naive CD4 clonotypes, approximately 5% were shared across a handful of donors.

About this clone itself: Its antigen is still unknown.

CD4+ cells underwent separation, giving CD45RA+ naive and CD45RA-negative memory subsets. V was clipped by 4 bases and J by 1 base, with 13 bases between them. The CDR3 consists of 15 residues. From germline, CDR1 is MGHRA and CDR2 YSYEKL. TCRdb keeps only in-frame clones here, not all; method: immunoSEQ multiplex PCR. The sample lists over a million clones; about 80% were seen once. The V gene is TRBV4-1, the J gene TRBJ2-5; D is unresolved. The sequencing sample was made of memory CD4+ T cells from PBMCs. Subset in this sample: CD45RA-negative fraction. The TCR sequence derives from a man aged 18 to 35 in good health. Some clones in this sample may be carry-over from other donors' samples. In DNA, the CDR3 is TGCGCCAGCAGCCGTCTCCCGACGGCCCAAGAGACCCAGTACTTC. Encoded protein: CASSRLPTAQETQYF.